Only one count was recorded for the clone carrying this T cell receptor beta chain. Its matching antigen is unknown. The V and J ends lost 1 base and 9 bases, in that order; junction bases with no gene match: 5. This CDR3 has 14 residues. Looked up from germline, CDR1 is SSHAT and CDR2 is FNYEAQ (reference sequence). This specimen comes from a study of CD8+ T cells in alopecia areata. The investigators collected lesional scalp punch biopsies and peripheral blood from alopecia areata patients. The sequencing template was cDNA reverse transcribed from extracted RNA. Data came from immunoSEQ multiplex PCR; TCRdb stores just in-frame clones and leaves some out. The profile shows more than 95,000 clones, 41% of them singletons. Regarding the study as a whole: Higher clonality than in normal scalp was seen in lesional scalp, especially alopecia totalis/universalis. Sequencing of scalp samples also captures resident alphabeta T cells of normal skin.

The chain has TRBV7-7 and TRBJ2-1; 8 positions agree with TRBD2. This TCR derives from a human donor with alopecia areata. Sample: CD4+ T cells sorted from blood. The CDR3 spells CASSLGGLESEQFF. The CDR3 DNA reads TGTGCCAGCAGCTTAGGGGGACTAGAGAGTGAGCAGTTCTTC.